This T cell receptor (beta chain) is drawn from a study of shared clonotypes between healthy human individuals. About the research overall: The donors, two women and three men, were aged 18 to 49.

CD45RO-negative CD8 cells positively selected for CCR7 made up the naive population, which excluded terminally differentiated effector memory CD45RA+ cells. The repertoire was sequenced with immunoSEQ multiplex PCR; TCRdb's copy has only in-frame clones and lacks some. Of about 680,000 clones in the sample, 90% to 95% are singletons; the top ten hold 24%. Per the germline V gene, CDR1 is MNHEY and CDR2 is SMNVEV (reference sequence). V lost 1 base to trimming and J lost 5 bases; unmatched junction nucleotides: 2. The CDR3 runs 15 residues. A word on this clone: Additional DNA sequences in this sample encode the identical CDR3.

This clonotype was sampled from a man aged 25 to 45 in good health. Sequenced material: naive CD8+ T cells sorted from blood. The chain joins TRBV27 to TRBJ2-2; the match to TRBD1 covers 9 bases. CDR3 loop: CASSLLGQGTGELFF. Written as DNA, the CDR3 is TGTGCCAGCAGTTTATTAGGACAGGGGACCGGGGAGCTGTTTTTT.